Shown below are 14 T cell receptor beta chains from a single sample sequenced in a study of blood T cell repertoires in COVID-19. TCRdb keeps only in-frame clones here, not all; method: immunoSEQ multiplex PCR. Found here are approximately 80,000 clones, about 82% of them singletons; the top ten hold about 8.5%. Sequenced: peripheral blood. These receptor sequences come from a man aged 50 to 60 with active COVID-19.

V is TRBV4-2 and J is TRBJ2-4, with TRBD1 identical over 12 bases. This CDR3 comprises 18 residues. Germline CDR1 reads LGHNA; CDR2 reads YNFKEQ. The J segment lost 4 bases and the V segment lost 3 bases, leaving 10 bases of the junction unmatched. For the CDR3, the DNA is TGTGCCAGCAGCCAGGCCCTCGGGACAGGGGGCGGGAAAAACATTCAGTACTTC. This gives the protein CASSQALGTGGGKNIQYF.

The chain has TRBV7-8 and TRBJ2-7, with 9 positions matching TRBD1. Losses at the gene ends were 5 bases for V and 7 bases for J; bases not matched to a gene: 12. The CDR3 is 15 amino acids. Germline V gives CDR1 SGHVS, CDR2 FQNEAQ. The CDR3, as DNA: TGTGCCAGCAGCCTGGGCGGGACAGGGATGAGAGAGCAGTACTTC. Translating it yields CASSLGGTGMREQYF.

The V call is TRBV28, the J call TRBJ2-7; the D gene is possibly TRBD2 (6 bases). Trimming pared 2 bases from V and 5 bases from J, leaving 7 bases between. The CDR3 is 12 residues long. The germline gives CDR1 MDHEN, CDR2 SYDVKM. CDR3 nucleotide sequence: TGTGCCAGCAGTTTAGGGGGGAACGAGCAGTACTTC. Its translation is CASSLGGNEQYF.

The V gene is TRBV5-1, the J gene TRBJ1-2, with no clear D. There are 14 residues in the CDR3. The ends were cut back, 4 bases at V and 2 bases at J, with 12 bases in the middle. Germline V gene lookup returns CDR1 SGHRS and CDR2 YFSETQ. The CDR3 region is CASSITPGNYGYTF. The CDR3 nucleotides are TGCGCCAGCAGCATCACCCCGGGAAACTATGGCTACACCTTC.

This chain uses TRBV27 with TRBJ1-1, with 10 bases fitting TRBD1. The junction had 16 bases not matched to a gene; V was cut back by 7 bases and J by 5 bases. Germline loops: CDR1 MNHEY, CDR2 SMNVEV (reference sequence). This CDR3 region has 17 residues. CDR3 sequence reads: CASTRSGRDRGGTEAFF. The CDR3 bases are TGTGCCAGCACCCGTTCGGGTCGGGACAGGGGAGGAACTGAAGCTTTCTTT.

The CDR3 nucleotides read TGTGCCAGCAGCTTAGGTGGCGGGGCTGATACGCAGTATTTT. Its translation is CASSLGGGADTQYF. The V and J genes are TRBV7-2 and TRBJ2-3; the D gene is possibly TRBD2 (6 bases). The CDR3 totals 14 residues. V lost 1 base and J lost 6, with 11 bases in between. Looked up from germline, CDR1 is SGHTA and CDR2 is FQGNSA.

The V call is TRBV24-1, the J call TRBJ2-1; 10 nucleotides agree with TRBD1. V was clipped by 6 bases and J by 0 bases; unmatched bases: 13. Germline values: CDR1 KGHDR, CDR2 SFDVKD. The CDR3 length is 19 residues. Here the CDR3 reads CATSPRPGQGSSSYNEQFF. CDR3 nucleotides: TGTGCCACCAGTCCGCGCCCGGGACAGGGGTCGAGCTCCTACAATGAGCAGTTCTTC.

This chain links TRBV2 with TRBJ1-5; tentatively, D is TRBD1 (5 bases). The V gene's germline CDR1 is SNHLY and CDR2 FYNNEI. The CDR3 spans 13 residues. Deletions cut 4 bases from V and 9 bases from J, with 13 bases between. CDR3 DNA: TGTGCCAGCAGTGGAGACAGCCAGAGGCCCCAGCATTTT. It yields the protein CASSGDSQRPQHF.

The rearrangement uses TRBV19 and TRBJ2-2; tentatively, D is TRBD1 (6 bases). Germline V gene lookup returns CDR1 LNHDA and CDR2 SQIVND (reference sequence). The CDR3 extends over 16 amino acids. The V end was cut by 4 bases, the J end by 0 bases, with 12 bases between. The CDR3 region has the DNA TGTGCCAGTAGTAGATCCGGGACAACGAACACCGGGGAGCTGTTTTTT. This translates into CASSRSGTTNTGELFF.

The chain couples TRBV2 to TRBJ2-7; TRBD2 matches 7 bases. Germline CDR1 is SNHLY and CDR2 is FYNNEI. J was trimmed by 3 bases and V by 4 bases; bases with no gene match: 9. The CDR3 is 15 residues long. The CDR3, as DNA: TGTGCCAGCAGTGGCGGCCTAGCGGCGTTCTACGAGCAGTACTTC. Translating it yields CASSGGLAAFYEQYF.

The chain joins TRBV11-3 to TRBJ2-5; 8 bases line up with TRBD1. The CDR3 length is 16 residues. Trimming cost V 5 bases and J 5 bases; bases outside gene matches: 13. Per germline, CDR1 SGHNT and CDR2 YENEEA. CDR3 nucleotides: TGTGCCAGCAGCAGGACAGGGCCGGGGCTCGGCGAGACCCAGTACTTC. This gives the protein CASSRTGPGLGETQYF.

The chain joins TRBV14 to TRBJ2-7, with D possibly TRBD1 on 6 matching bases. Germline-derived CDR1 and CDR2 are SGHDN and FVKESK. Trimming took 5 bases from V and 8 from J, leaving 16 bases between them. The CDR3 has 13 residues. CDR3 sequence reads: CASSRAPWDKQYF. CDR3 sequence (DNA): TGTGCCAGCAGCAGGGCGCCTTGGGACAAGCAGTACTTC.

The rearrangement uses TRBV6-5 and TRBJ1-1; the match to TRBD1 covers 8 bases. The CDR3 runs to 13 residues. V lost 6 bases and J lost 4; bases outside the gene matches: 4. Germline V gives CDR1 MNHEY, CDR2 SVGAGI. CDR3 sequence: CASSATGGTEAFF. CDR3 sequence (DNA): TGTGCCAGCAGCGCAACAGGGGGCACTGAAGCTTTCTTT.

The chain links TRBV6-5 to TRBJ2-7, with D maybe TRBD1 (6 bases). The germline V gene has CDR1 MNHEY and CDR2 SVGAGI. V lost 8 bases and J 4 bases, leaving 18 bases between the germline ends. The CDR3 is made up of 14 amino acids. CDR3 sequence: CASHSRDTLYEQYF. CDR3 DNA: TGTGCCAGCCACTCCCGGGACACCTTATACGAGCAGTACTTC.